The sequence of this TCR beta chain was determined in a study of metastatic and nonmetastatic thyroid tumors. Whole-study context: Thyroid patients, malignant and benign, had repertoires compared across blood and tumor or nodule tissue.

The study, taken as a whole, reports: It was reported that TCR beta diversity was significantly higher in malignant thyroid tumors than benign nodules, in blood and tumor.

All patients were untreated before thyroid surgery. As to this clone: Its cognate antigen is unknown. This CDR3 is also generated by other DNA sequences in the sample.

In the authors' methods: For papillary thyroid cancer, a distant-metastasis classifier was constructed from CDR3 differences observed across clinicopathological groups. TCRdb re-called the PCR reads with MiXCR. The V and J calls come from TCRdb's annotation, not from the publication. Here the sample spans 25,000 to 35,000 clones, 10% to 13% being singletons. The V end was cut by 0 bases, the J end by 4 bases, with 9 bases between. The CDR3 spans 14 residues. Germline V gene lookup returns CDR1 MNHEY and CDR2 SVGAGI. The sequence came from a female donor with papillary thyroid cancer or a benign thyroid nodule (not recorded which). Some clones in this sample may be carry-over from other donors' samples. The sequenced sample consisted of blood. The chain has TRBV6-5 and TRBJ1-1, with D hard to call. CDR3 residues: CASSYSAGGTEAFF. The CDR3 DNA follows: TGTGCCAGCAGTTACTCAGCGGGTGGCACTGAAGCTTTCTTT.